This entry is about one T cell receptor (beta chain). The antigen remains unidentified. This may be a read error, as it is one base from a much larger clone. This record belongs to a study of glioma-infiltrating T cells. CDR3 length: 15 amino acids. The ends were cut back, 0 bases at V and 6 bases at J, with 12 bases in the middle. Germline assignment: CDR1 MGHRA and CDR2 YSYEKL. Using RNA template, CDR3s of TCR alpha and beta were amplified with iRepertoire arm-PCR. For one-step reverse transcription and amplification, roughly 100-400 ng of tissue mRNA or PBMC total RNA was used. MiXCR was run by TCRdb on the multiplex PCR reads, yielding one entry per CDR3 protein. The data contain approximately 120,000 distinct CDR3 sequences, approximately 23% of them singletons. Study findings and constraints: Non-neoplastic patients had below-expected tissue-blood divergence, while all gliomas exceeded expectation.

The source of this sequence is a human donor with low-grade glioma or glioblastoma, undergoing nonglioma brain surgery, or in good health (not recorded which). Sequencing used glioma tissue, nonneoplastic brain tissue, or PBMCs (not recorded which). V usage is TRBV4-1 and J usage is TRBJ2-1; tentative D call: TRBD1 (6 bases). The CDR3 DNA is TGCGCCAGCAGCCAAGATCCAGGGACACCCAATGAGCAGTTCTTC. Encoded protein: CASSQDPGTPNEQFF.